This TCR beta chain was identified during a study of breast tumors, draining lymph nodes, adjacent tissues. Findings and caveats of the study: Most tumor T cells seemingly derive from lymph node, then expand in tumor.

The sample holds many counts of this clonotype. The antigen remains undetermined. At one end the junction does not follow the germline gene, possibly because of a read error. Samples came from axillary lymph nodes draining the breast cancer. TCRdb passed the multiplex PCR reads through MiXCR, listing each CDR3 protein once. The data show a few hundred thousand distinct CDR3 sequences, with 34% seen just once and about 3.3% held by the top ten. Germline V lookup: CDR1 SGHTA, CDR2 FQGNSA. The CDR3 is made up of 17 amino acids. What was sequenced was axillary lymph node tissue. The rearrangement uses TRBV7-2 and TRBJ2-5; 11 positions agree with TRBD2. This TCR was sampled from a female donor with breast cancer. Some clones in this sample may be carry-over from other donors' samples. In DNA form, the CDR3 reads TGTGCCAGCAGCACCAGATTTAGCGGGAGGGACCAAGAGCCCCAGTACTTC. This sequence encodes CASSTRFSGRDQEPQYF.